What follows is one T cell receptor (beta chain) and its context. The antigen remains undetermined. Germline V gives CDR1 LNHNV, CDR2 YYDKDF (reference sequence). There are 21 residues in the CDR3. V was cut by 0 bases and J by 1 base, with 28 bases left in between. These data come from a study of T cell responses to AZD1222 COVID-19 vaccine. Study-wide background: Second-dose intervals near 4 or 12 weeks were combined. Whole-study findings and limits: Donors in the cohort were predominantly white British and more often female, and clonal diversity was possibly underestimated. Without day 14 samples, only post-peak T cell repertoires were studied. Baseline testing showed seropositivity in only a handful of AZD1222 recipients.

Only in-frame clones appear in the TCRdb table, and some are missing; sequencing was by immunoSEQ multiplex PCR. The profile shows about 130,000 clones, roughly 90% of them singletons. This TCR was recovered from an adult in good health. This rearrangement joins TRBV15 to TRBJ2-7; no reliable D call. Sequencing was performed on peripheral blood, taken on day 0 of AZD1222 vaccination. The CDR3 region has the DNA TGTGCCACCAGCAGAGATAATGGGGAAGGAGCTCCCCAGAGTGGTTCCTACGAGCAGTACTTC. Its translation: CATSRDNGEGAPQSGSYEQYF.